This is a list of T cell receptor beta chains from one sample in a study of beta chain features in type 1 diabetes. Here immunoSEQ multiplex PCR was the method, and the copy in TCRdb shows in-frame clones only, minus some. The repertoire has 970,000 or so clones, roughly 15% of them found once; the top ten carry 0.02% to 0.025%. The sequencing sample was made of naive CD4+ T cells from blood. These receptors all come from a woman between 18 and 29 years old in good health. CDR3s include the opening cysteine and the closing phenylalanine or tryptophan. The D gene is left open where the match is weak. The size field is filled for only some rows; it gives once, few, many or a size class.

v_gene: TRBV10-3
abundance: -
d_gene: -
j_gene: TRBJ2-1
CDR3aa: CAISEPPDRKEQFF
CDR3nt: TGTGCCATCAGTGAGCCCCCCGACAGAAAAGAGCAGTTCTTC

v_gene: TRBV5-8
abundance: -
d_gene: -
j_gene: TRBJ2-1
CDR3aa: CASSLGTLLYNEQFF
CDR3nt: TGTGCCAGCAGCTTAGGGACATTACTCTACAATGAGCAGTTCTTC

v_gene: TRBV7-3
abundance: -
d_gene: -
j_gene: TRBJ2-3
CDR3aa: CASSSGLITDTQYF
CDR3nt: TGTGCCAGCAGCTCGGGACTGATCACAGATACGCAGTATTTT

v_gene: TRBV10-3
abundance: -
d_gene: -
j_gene: TRBJ1-5
CDR3aa: CAISVKGNQPQHF
CDR3nt: TGTGCCATCAGTGTTAAAGGAAATCAGCCCCAGCATTTT

v_gene: TRBV5-4
abundance: few
d_gene: TRBD2
j_gene: TRBJ2-1
CDR3aa: CASSLFGLAGRNEQFF
CDR3nt: TGCGCCAGCAGCCTGTTTGGATTAGCGGGTCGAAATGAGCAGTTCTTC

v_gene: TRBV11-1
abundance: -
d_gene: -
j_gene: TRBJ2-6
CDR3aa: CASTVDSGANVLTF
CDR3nt: TGTGCCAGCACCGTTGACTCTGGGGCCAACGTCCTGACTTTC

v_gene: TRBV28
abundance: few
d_gene: TRBD2
j_gene: TRBJ2-5
CDR3aa: CASRGTGGTSVYF
CDR3nt: TGTGCCAGCAGAGGGACAGGCGGGACTAGCGTCTACTTC

v_gene: TRBV21-1
abundance: many
d_gene: -
j_gene: TRBJ1-5
CDR3aa: CASRGCDQPQHF
CDR3nt: TGTGCCAGCAGGGGGTGTGATCAGCCCCAGCATTTT

v_gene: TRBV5-1
abundance: -
d_gene: -
j_gene: TRBJ1-2
CDR3aa: CASRNDVGVYGYTF
CDR3nt: TGCGCCAGCAGGAATGATGTGGGAGTTTATGGCTACACCTTC

v_gene: TRBV4-3
abundance: -
d_gene: -
j_gene: TRBJ2-4
CDR3aa: CASSPKARGGKSKNIQYF
CDR3nt: TGCGCCAGCAGCCCAAAGGCCCGTGGGGGGAAATCCAAAAACATTCAGTACTTC

v_gene: TRBV7-9
abundance: few
d_gene: -
j_gene: TRBJ1-1
CDR3aa: CASSSTPGVNTEAFF
CDR3nt: TGTGCCAGCAGCTCCACACCGGGAGTGAACACTGAAGCTTTCTTT

v_gene: TRBV5-1
abundance: few
d_gene: TRBD2
j_gene: TRBJ2-7
CDR3aa: CASSFSATSGRYEQYF
CDR3nt: TGCGCCAGCAGCTTCTCAGCGACTAGCGGGAGGTACGAGCAGTACTTC

v_gene: TRBV7-2
abundance: few
d_gene: -
j_gene: TRBJ2-7
CDR3aa: CASSFRGSTYEQYF
CDR3nt: TGTGCCAGCAGCTTCAGGGGTTCTACCTACGAGCAGTACTTC

v_gene: TRBV6-1
abundance: -
d_gene: -
j_gene: TRBJ2-7
CDR3aa: CASSKEGQGFDEQYF
CDR3nt: TGTGCCAGCAGTAAAGAGGGCCAGGGATTCGACGAGCAGTACTTC

v_gene: TRBV28
abundance: -
d_gene: -
j_gene: TRBJ1-2
CDR3aa: CASSFPLVGGYTF
CDR3nt: TGTGCCAGCAGTTTCCCCTTGGTGGGCGGCTACACCTTC

v_gene: TRBV18
abundance: -
d_gene: TRBD2
j_gene: TRBJ2-7
CDR3aa: CASSPQGAGTYEQYF
CDR3nt: TGTGCCAGCTCACCACAAGGAGCGGGAACCTACGAGCAGTACTTC

v_gene: TRBV6-6
abundance: few
d_gene: -
j_gene: TRBJ1-1
CDR3aa: CASSLAQPDTEAFF
CDR3nt: TGTGCCAGCAGTCTTGCGCAGCCGGACACTGAAGCTTTCTTT

v_gene: TRBV4-3
abundance: few
d_gene: TRBD1
j_gene: TRBJ1-2
CDR3aa: CASSQEPDRGRGYTF
CDR3nt: TGCGCCAGCAGCCAAGAGCCGGACAGGGGGCGCGGCTACACCTTC

v_gene: TRBV11-2
abundance: -
d_gene: TRBD1
j_gene: TRBJ1-6
CDR3aa: CASSPRVQGPNSPLHF
CDR3nt: TGTGCCAGCAGCCCTAGAGTACAGGGGCCTAATTCACCCCTCCACTTT

v_gene: TRBV6-5
abundance: -
d_gene: -
j_gene: TRBJ2-5
CDR3aa: CASSNQGTQYF
CDR3nt: TGTGCCAGCAGTAACCAAGGGACCCAGTACTTC

v_gene: TRBV11-3
abundance: few
d_gene: TRBD1
j_gene: TRBJ2-1
CDR3aa: CASSKTDRATYNEQFF
CDR3nt: TGTGCCAGCAGCAAGACGGACAGGGCGACCTACAATGAGCAGTTCTTC

v_gene: TRBV7-4
abundance: -
d_gene: -
j_gene: TRBJ2-5
CDR3aa: CASSLRVRYQETQYF
CDR3nt: TGTGCCAGCAGCCTCCGAGTGCGCTACCAAGAGACCCAGTACTTC

v_gene: TRBV28
abundance: few
d_gene: -
j_gene: TRBJ1-1
CDR3aa: CASSVSGKEAFF
CDR3nt: TGTGCCAGCAGTGTTTCAGGGAAGGAAGCTTTCTTT

v_gene: TRBV19
abundance: few
d_gene: -
j_gene: TRBJ2-3
CDR3aa: CASSTGNAHTDTQYF
CDR3nt: TGTGCCAGTAGCACCGGGAATGCCCACACAGATACGCAGTATTTT

v_gene: TRBV7-8
abundance: -
d_gene: TRBD2
j_gene: TRBJ2-1
CDR3aa: CASIRGLARNEQFF
CDR3nt: TGTGCCAGCATCCGCGGACTAGCTCGGAATGAGCAGTTCTTC

v_gene: TRBV5-1
abundance: few
d_gene: -
j_gene: TRBJ2-2
CDR3aa: CASSPQGANTGELFF
CDR3nt: TGCGCCAGCAGCCCACAGGGAGCGAACACCGGGGAGCTGTTTTTT

v_gene: TRBV29-1
abundance: few
d_gene: -
j_gene: TRBJ2-2
CDR3aa: CSVGQFANTGELFF
CDR3nt: TGCAGCGTTGGACAGTTCGCGAACACCGGGGAGCTGTTTTTT

v_gene: TRBV28
abundance: -
d_gene: TRBD1
j_gene: TRBJ1-2
CDR3aa: CASRVNPGQGAGGYTF
CDR3nt: TGTGCCAGCAGAGTAAATCCGGGACAGGGGGCTGGCGGCTACACCTTC

v_gene: TRBV14
abundance: -
d_gene: TRBD2
j_gene: TRBJ2-1
CDR3aa: CASSQVRGGRGNHEQFF
CDR3nt: TGTGCCAGCAGCCAGGTGCGGGGCGGGAGAGGAAACCATGAGCAGTTCTTC

v_gene: TRBV19
abundance: few
d_gene: TRBD2
j_gene: TRBJ2-1
CDR3aa: CASSIRGRAGNEQFF
CDR3nt: TGTGCCAGTAGTATACGTGGGAGGGCCGGTAATGAGCAGTTCTTC

v_gene: TRBV9
abundance: few
d_gene: -
j_gene: TRBJ2-3
CDR3aa: CASSVGLRAASTDTQYF
CDR3nt: TGTGCCAGCAGCGTAGGGCTTCGAGCGGCTAGCACAGATACGCAGTATTTT

v_gene: TRBV7-3
abundance: -
d_gene: TRBD1
j_gene: TRBJ1-2
CDR3aa: CASSFSGRDSYGYTF
CDR3nt: TGTGCCAGCAGCTTTTCAGGCAGGGACAGCTATGGCTACACCTTC

v_gene: TRBV27
abundance: -
d_gene: -
j_gene: TRBJ1-2
CDR3aa: CASSPQPLGYGYTF
CDR3nt: TGTGCCAGCAGTCCCCAGCCCCTCGGCTATGGCTACACCTTC

v_gene: TRBV9
abundance: few
d_gene: TRBD2
j_gene: TRBJ2-7
CDR3aa: CASSVDGAGATSGSSYEQYF
CDR3nt: TGTGCCAGCAGCGTAGATGGCGCAGGGGCGACTAGCGGGAGCTCCTACGAGCAGTACTTC

v_gene: TRBV18
abundance: few
d_gene: -
j_gene: TRBJ1-3
CDR3aa: CASSDTHSSGNTIYF
CDR3nt: TGTGCCAGCTCAGACACGCACAGCTCTGGAAACACCATATATTTT